One sample yielded the 19 T cell receptor beta chains listed below, sequenced in a study of CD8 T cells in ankylosing spondylitis. TCRdb reanalysed the 5' RACE reads using MiXCR and keeps one entry per CDR3 protein. This repertoire shows 350,000 to 400,000 distinct CDR3 sequences, 20% found once; its top ten account for less than 15%. The sample consisted of blood, either unsorted or a sorted T cell fraction (not recorded which). The receptors shown here come from a male donor with ankylosing spondylitis or in good health (not recorded which).

In the case of this clonotype: Its ends do not fully match the called genes, so a read error is possible. The rearrangement links TRBV5-1 to TRBJ2-2; 9 bases match TRBD1. The length of the CDR3 is 16 residues. Germline lookup yields CDR1 SGHRS and CDR2 YFSETQ. In DNA form, the CDR3 reads TGCGCCAGCAGCGCCCTCGGGACAGGGCGGGCCGGGGAGCTGTTCTTT. Its translation is CASSALGTGRAGELFF.

This clonotype was picked up a small number of times. The V gene is TRBV11-2, the J gene TRBJ1-5; a possible D gene is TRBD1 (6 bases). The CDR3 loop spans 15 amino acids. Trimming cost V 1 base and J 8 bases, with 15 bases left between them. The germline CDR1 and CDR2 sequences are SGHAT and FQNNGV. Written as DNA, the CDR3 is TGTGCCAGCAGCTTAGCGTTGACAGGCGCGGAGCCCCAGCATTTT. This translates into CASSLALTGAEPQHF.

Ten or more counts support this clonotype. The rearrangement links TRBV29-1 to TRBJ2-7; D is perhaps TRBD2 (5 bases). The CDR3 has 11 amino acids. V was pared by 5 bases and J by 7 bases, with 12 bases between. CDR1 is SQVTM and CDR2 is ANQGSEA in the germline V gene. CDR3 residues: CSVFEGLEQYF. The CDR3 nucleotides are TGCAGCGTTTTCGAGGGCCTGGAGCAGTACTTC.

The CDR3 loop reads CASSFVSGGDSTDTQYF. The CDR3 nucleotides are TGCGCCAGCAGTTTTGTTAGCGGGGGGGATAGCACAGATACGCAGTATTTT. The chain recombines TRBV5-1 with TRBJ2-3; 11 bases are a match to TRBD2. The CDR3 runs 17 residues. Trimming took 5 bases from V and 0 from J; bases not matched to a gene: 8. Germline CDR1 and CDR2: SGHRS and YFSETQ. Drawing the rest from reference TRBV5-1 and TRBJ2-3, the complete variable domain is KAGVTQTPRYLIKTRGQQVTLSCSPISGHRSVSWYQQTPGQGLQFLFEYFSETQRNKGNFPGRFSGRQFSNSRSEMNVSTLELGDSALYLCASSFVSGGDSTDTQYFGPGTRLTVL.

This clonotype occurred a few times. This chain links TRBV28 with TRBJ2-1, with 10 bases matching TRBD2. CDR1 MDHEN and CDR2 SYDVKM come from the germline V gene. V was clipped by 7 bases and J by 1 base; unmatched bases: 4. The CDR3 contains 15 residues. The CDR3 DNA follows: TGTGCCAGCAAACCTAGCGGGGGTTCCTACAATGAGCAGTTCTTC. Amino acids: CASKPSGGSYNEQFF.

This clonotype was observed a handful of times. The V gene is TRBV4-1, the J gene TRBJ2-7; either TRBD1 or TRBD2 may fit D (5 bases each). The CDR3 is made up of 17 amino acids. Trimming left V 0 bases short and J 0 bases short, with 15 bases between. The germline V gene encodes CDR1 MGHRA and CDR2 YSYEKL. CDR3 sequence reads: CASSQEPEGTVSYEQYF. The CDR3 nucleotides are TGCGCCAGCAGCCAAGAACCAGAGGGGACGGTCTCCTACGAGCAGTACTTC.

This clonotype was found a few times. This sequence joins TRBV29-1 and TRBJ2-7; TRBD2 matches 10 bases. This CDR3 spans 14 amino acids. Losses at the gene ends were 3 bases for V and 4 bases for J; bases not matched to a gene: 6. CDR1 and CDR2 (germline): SQVTM, ANQGSEA. Here the CDR3 reads CSVDGLAGEYEQYF. The CDR3 DNA reads as TGCAGCGTTGACGGGCTAGCGGGGGAATACGAGCAGTACTTC.

This clonotype was picked up a small number of times. This chain joins TRBV2 and TRBJ2-3; D may match TRBD1 or TRBD2 (5 bases each). The CDR3 spans 15 residues. V was trimmed by 4 bases and J by 4 bases, leaving 15 bases between them. The germline V gene has CDR1 SNHLY and CDR2 FYNNEI. The CDR3 region has the DNA TGTGCCAGCAGTGTATTGGGGACCCCGCCAGATACGCAGTATTTT. This sequence encodes CASSVLGTPPDTQYF. Using reference TRBV2 and TRBJ2-3 for the parts outside the CDR3, the full variable domain is EPEVTQTPSHQVTQMGQEVILRCVPISNHLYFYWYRQILGQKVEFLVSFYNNEISEKSEIFDDQFSVERPDGSNFTLKIRSTKLEDSAMYFCASSVLGTPPDTQYFGPGTRLTVL.

On this clonotype: The CDR3 does not close with the conserved phenylalanine or tryptophan, likely indicating a read error. This rearrangement joins TRBV10-3 to TRBJ2-1; D remains ambiguous. Trimming removed 4 bases from V and 3 bases from J, with 10 bases in between. Looked up from germline, CDR1 is ENHRY and CDR2 is SYGVKD. The CDR3 loop spans 14 amino acids. CDR3 DNA: TGTGCCATCAGTGTAGGACCGAGCTACAATGAGCAGTTCTCC. Its translation is CAISVGPSYNEQFS.

The gene calls are TRBV2 and TRBJ1-2; D not resolved. Trimming stripped 7 bases from V and 2 bases from J, with 2 bases between. The CDR3 extends over 10 amino acids. From germline, CDR1 is SNHLY and CDR2 FYNNEI. The CDR3 sequence is CASMNYGYTF. For the CDR3, the DNA is TGTGCCAGCATGAACTATGGCTACACCTTC.

This clonotype was counted a few times. The rearrangement joins TRBV29-1 to TRBJ2-2, with no clear D. Deletions cut 5 bases from V and 6 bases from J, with 10 bases between. The germline V gene has CDR1 SQVTM and CDR2 ANQGSEA. This CDR3 has 12 amino acids. This CDR3 reads CSVPGWAGELFF. In nucleotides, the CDR3 is TGCAGCGTTCCCGGGTGGGCCGGGGAGCTGTTTTTT.

This chain joins TRBV5-5 and TRBJ1-1; D is possibly TRBD1 (5 bases). Per the germline V gene, CDR1 is SGHKS and CDR2 is YYEKEE (reference sequence). V lost 4 bases to trimming and J lost 0 bases, with 13 bases between them. The CDR3 sequence is 15 residues long. CDR3 residues: CASSLWGPMNTEAFF. CDR3 sequence (DNA): TGTGCCAGCAGCCTATGGGGACCTATGAACACTGAAGCTTTCTTT.

V gene TRBV4-1 combines with J gene TRBJ2-2; maybe TRBD2 (5 bases). V was pared by 4 bases and J by 1 base, with 10 bases between. CDR3 length: 15 amino acids. CDR1 and CDR2 (germline): MGHRA, YSYEKL. The CDR3 is CASSLQGLNTGELFF. The CDR3 DNA reads as TGCGCCAGCAGCCTTCAAGGACTGAACACCGGGGAGCTGTTTTTT.

This clonotype has a handful of counts. This chain connects TRBV12-3 or TRBV12-4 to TRBJ2-5, with a tentative D call TRBD2 (5 bases). V lost 7 bases to trimming and J lost 2 bases, with 11 bases between them. The CDR3 has 13 amino acids. CDR3 nucleotides: TGTGCCAGCACCCCCGGAGGACAAGAGACCCAGTACTTC. Its translation: CASTPGGQETQYF.

This chain connects TRBV12-3 or TRBV12-4 to TRBJ1-4; unclear D gene. Trimming pared 3 bases from V and 3 bases from J, leaving 5 bases between. CDR3 size: 13 residues. The CDR3 DNA follows: TGTGCCAGCAGTTTCTACCCTAATGAAAAACTGTTTTTT. It yields the protein CASSFYPNEKLFF.

CDR3 nucleotide sequence: TGTGCCAGCAGCTTATCCGGGACACAATCTGGAAACACCATATATTTT. The encoded protein is CASSLSGTQSGNTIYF. This chain joins TRBV11-2 and TRBJ1-3; D is possibly TRBD1 (6 bases). The V gene lost 2 bases and the J gene lost 1 base, with 12 bases spanning the gap. The germline gives CDR1 SGHAT, CDR2 FQNNGV. This CDR3 region has 16 residues. The full variable domain, rest sourced from reference TRBV11-2 and TRBJ1-3, is EAGVAQSPRYKIIEKRQSVAFWCNPISGHATLYWYQQILGQGPKLLIQFQNNGVVDDSQLPKDRFSAERLKGVDSTLKIQPAKLEDSAVYLCASSLSGTQSGNTIYFGEGSWLTVV.

This clonotype was picked up a small number of times. The J gene is TRBJ2-2, the V gene TRBV7-3; the D is unclear. CDR3 length: 13 residues. Germline V CDR1 and CDR2: SGHTA, FQGTGA. Trimming took off 5 bases at V and 1 base at J, with 5 bases between the two ends. CDR3 bases: TGTGCCAGCAGCGCTAAGAACACCGGGGAGCTGTTTTTT. Translated, it gives CASSAKNTGELFF.

The V gene is TRBV6-5, the J gene TRBJ2-1; 9 positions agree with TRBD2. The CDR3 length is 15 residues. The V gene's germline CDR1 is MNHEY and CDR2 SVGAGI. Trimming took 4 bases from V and 7 from J; bases not matched to a gene: 8. CDR3 bases: TGTGCCAGCAGTTGGCTGGGCGGGGGGGTGAATGAGCAGTTCTTC. The encoded protein is CASSWLGGGVNEQFF.

The J gene is TRBJ2-7, the V gene TRBV4-2; TRBD2 agrees at 7 bases. Per germline, CDR1 LGHNA and CDR2 YNFKEQ. This CDR3 has 17 amino acids. After removal of 0 bases from V and 3 bases from J, the junction contained 11 bases not matched to a gene. This CDR3 is CASSQDMLGGGIYEQYF. CDR3 coding DNA: TGTGCCAGCAGCCAAGATATGTTGGGGGGGGGAATCTACGAGCAGTACTTC.